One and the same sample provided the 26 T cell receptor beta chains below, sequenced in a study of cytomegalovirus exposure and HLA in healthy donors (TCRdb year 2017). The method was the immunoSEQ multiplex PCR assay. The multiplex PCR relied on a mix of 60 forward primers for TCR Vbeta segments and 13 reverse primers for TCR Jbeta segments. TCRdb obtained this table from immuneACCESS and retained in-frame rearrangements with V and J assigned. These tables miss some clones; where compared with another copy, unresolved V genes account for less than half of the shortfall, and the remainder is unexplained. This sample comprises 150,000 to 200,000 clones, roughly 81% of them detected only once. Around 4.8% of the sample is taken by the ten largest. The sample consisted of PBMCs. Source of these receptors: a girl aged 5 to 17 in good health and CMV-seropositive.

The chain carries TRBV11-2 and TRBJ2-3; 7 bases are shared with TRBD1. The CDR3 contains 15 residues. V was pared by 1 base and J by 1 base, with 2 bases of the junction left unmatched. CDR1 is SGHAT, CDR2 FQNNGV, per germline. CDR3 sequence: CASSLGDRRTDTQYF. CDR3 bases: TGTGCCAGCAGCTTAGGGGACAGACGCACAGATACGCAGTATTTT.

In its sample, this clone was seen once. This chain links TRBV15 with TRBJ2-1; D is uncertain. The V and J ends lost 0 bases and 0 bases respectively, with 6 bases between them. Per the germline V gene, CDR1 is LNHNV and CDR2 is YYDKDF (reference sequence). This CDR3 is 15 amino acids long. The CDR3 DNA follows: TGTGCCACCAGCAGAGATTATAGCTCCTACAATGAGCAGTTCTTC. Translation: CATSRDYSSYNEQFF. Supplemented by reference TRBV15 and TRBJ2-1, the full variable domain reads DAMVIQNPRYQVTQFGKPVTLSCSQTLNHNVMYWYQQKSSQAPKLLFHYYDKDFNNEADTPDNFQSRRPNTSFCFLDIRSPGLGDTAMYLCATSRDYSSYNEQFFGPGTRLTVL.

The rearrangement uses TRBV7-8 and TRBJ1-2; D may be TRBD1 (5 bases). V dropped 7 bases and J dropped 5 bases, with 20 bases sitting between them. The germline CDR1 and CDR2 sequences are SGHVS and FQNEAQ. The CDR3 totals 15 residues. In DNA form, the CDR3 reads TGTGCCAGCATCACCCGGCAGGGCGCGAGATATGGCTACACCTTC. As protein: CASITRQGARYGYTF.

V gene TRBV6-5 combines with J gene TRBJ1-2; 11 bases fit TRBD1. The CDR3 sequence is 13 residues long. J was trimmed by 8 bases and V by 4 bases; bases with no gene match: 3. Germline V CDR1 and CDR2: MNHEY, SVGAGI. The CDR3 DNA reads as TGTGCCAGCAGTTGGACAGGGGGCAACGGCTACACCTTC. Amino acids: CASSWTGGNGYTF.

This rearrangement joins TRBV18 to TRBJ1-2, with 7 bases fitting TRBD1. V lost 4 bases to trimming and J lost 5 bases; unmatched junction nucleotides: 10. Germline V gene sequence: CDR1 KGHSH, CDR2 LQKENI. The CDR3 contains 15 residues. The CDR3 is CASSLTIRRGYGYTF. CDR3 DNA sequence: TGTGCCAGCTCACTGACGATTCGCAGGGGGTATGGCTACACCTTC.

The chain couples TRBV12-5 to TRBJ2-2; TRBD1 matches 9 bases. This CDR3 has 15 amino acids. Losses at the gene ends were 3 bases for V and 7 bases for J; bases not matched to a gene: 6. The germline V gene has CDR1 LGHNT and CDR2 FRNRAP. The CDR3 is CASGLRTGVYGELFF. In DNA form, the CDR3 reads TGTGCTAGTGGTTTAAGGACAGGGGTTTACGGGGAGCTGTTTTTT.

CDR3 residues: CAWSISGQGAYGYTF. The CDR3 DNA follows: TGTGCCTGGAGTATATCGGGACAGGGGGCATATGGCTACACCTTC. V usage is TRBV30 and J usage is TRBJ1-2; 12 bases are shared with TRBD1. V gave up 2 bases and J gave up 5 bases; unmatched junction bases: 6. This CDR3 spans 15 amino acids. Per germline, CDR1 GTSNPN and CDR2 SVGIG (reference sequence).

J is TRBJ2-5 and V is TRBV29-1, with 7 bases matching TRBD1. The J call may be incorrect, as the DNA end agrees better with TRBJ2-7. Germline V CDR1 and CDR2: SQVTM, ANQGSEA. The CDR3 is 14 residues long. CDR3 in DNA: TGCAGCGTTGAAACGACAGGGCCCCCCTACGAGCAGTACTTC. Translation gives CSVETTGPPYEQYF.

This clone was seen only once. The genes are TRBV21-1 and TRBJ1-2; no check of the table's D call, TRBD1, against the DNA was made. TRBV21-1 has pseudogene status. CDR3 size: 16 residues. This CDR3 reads CASSAHPRQGTNGYTF. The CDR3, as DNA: TGTGCCAGCAGCGCCCACCCCCGACAGGGCACCAATGGCTACACCTTC.

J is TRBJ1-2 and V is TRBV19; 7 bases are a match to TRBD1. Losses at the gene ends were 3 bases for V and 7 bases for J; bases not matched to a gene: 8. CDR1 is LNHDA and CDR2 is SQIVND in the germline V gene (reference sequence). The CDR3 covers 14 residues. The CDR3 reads CASSINRDSPGYTF. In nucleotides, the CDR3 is TGTGCCAGTAGTATCAACCGGGACAGCCCTGGCTACACCTTC.

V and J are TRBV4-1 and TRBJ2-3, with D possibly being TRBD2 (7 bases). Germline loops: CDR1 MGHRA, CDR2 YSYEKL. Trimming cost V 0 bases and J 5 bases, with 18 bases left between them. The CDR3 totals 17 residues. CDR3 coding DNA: TGCGCCAGCAGCCAAGAGCCCTTGCCGGGGGGCCGAGATACGCAGTATTTT. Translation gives CASSQEPLPGGRDTQYF.

For the CDR3, the DNA is TGTGCCAGCTCACCCGGACAGGGTATAAACATTCAGTACTTC. Its protein product is CASSPGQGINIQYF. This chain joins TRBV18 and TRBJ2-4; TRBD1 matches 8 bases. Germline loops: CDR1 KGHSH, CDR2 LQKENI. This CDR3 region has 14 residues. V shed 3 bases and J 6 bases; nucleotides not matched to a gene: 4.

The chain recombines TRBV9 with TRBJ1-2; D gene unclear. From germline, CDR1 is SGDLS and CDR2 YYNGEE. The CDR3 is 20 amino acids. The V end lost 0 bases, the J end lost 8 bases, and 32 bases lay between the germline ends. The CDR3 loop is CASSVATRPGVVVDIGGYTF. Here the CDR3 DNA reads TGTGCCAGCAGCGTAGCAACGCGGCCGGGAGTGGTCGTCGACATCGGAGGCTACACCTTC. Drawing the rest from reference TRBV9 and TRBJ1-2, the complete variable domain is DSGVTQTPKHLITATGQRVTLRCSPRSGDLSVYWYQQSLDQGLQFLIQYYNGEERAKGNILERFSAQQFPDLHSELNLSSLELGDSALYFCASSVATRPGVVVDIGGYTFGSGTRLTVV.

The CDR3 region has the DNA TGTGCCAGCAGCGGACAGGGGGCGCCGAGTGAAAAACTGTTTTTT. Translating gives CASSGQGAPSEKLFF. V and J are TRBV2 and TRBJ1-4; 11 nucleotides match TRBD1. The CDR3 extends over 15 amino acids. Germline CDR1 is SNHLY and CDR2 is FYNNEI. J gave up 7 bases and V 6 bases, and 7 bases lay outside the gene matches.

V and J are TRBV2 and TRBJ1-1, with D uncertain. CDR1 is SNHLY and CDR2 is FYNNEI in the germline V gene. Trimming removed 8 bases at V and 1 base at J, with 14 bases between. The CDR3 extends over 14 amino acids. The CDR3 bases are TGTGCCAGCCGTACATCTGGTTGGAACACTGAAGCTTTCTTT. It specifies CASRTSGWNTEAFF.

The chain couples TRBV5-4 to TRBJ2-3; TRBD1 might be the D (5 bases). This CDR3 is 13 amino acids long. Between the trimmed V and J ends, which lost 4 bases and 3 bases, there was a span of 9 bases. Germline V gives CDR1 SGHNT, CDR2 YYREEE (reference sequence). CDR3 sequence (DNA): TGTGCCAGCAGCATCAGGGAAACAGATACGCAGTATTTT. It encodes CASSIRETDTQYF.

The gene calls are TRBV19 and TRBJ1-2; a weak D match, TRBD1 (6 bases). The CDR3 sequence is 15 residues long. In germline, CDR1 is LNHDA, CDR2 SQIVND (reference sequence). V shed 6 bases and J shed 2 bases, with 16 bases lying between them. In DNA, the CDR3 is TGTGCCAGTAGCGTCCAGGGGCCAGTAAACTATGGCTACACCTTC. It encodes CASSVQGPVNYGYTF.

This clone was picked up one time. In nucleotides, the CDR3 is TGTGCCACCATGTCGCAGACTGGGACAGATACGCAGTATTTT. This encodes CATMSQTGTDTQYF. The chain combines TRBV6-6 with TRBJ2-3; D is ambiguous. Trimming removed 10 bases from V and 3 bases from J, with 17 bases in between. This CDR3 has 14 amino acids. The germline V gene has CDR1 MNHNY and CDR2 SVGAGI (reference sequence).

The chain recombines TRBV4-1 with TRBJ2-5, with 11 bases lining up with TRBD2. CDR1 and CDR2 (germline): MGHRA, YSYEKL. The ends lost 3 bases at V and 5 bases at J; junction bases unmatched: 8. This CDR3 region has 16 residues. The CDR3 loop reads CASSHPLAGVGETQYF. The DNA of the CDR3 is TGCGCCAGCAGCCACCCACTAGCGGGGGTGGGCGAGACCCAGTACTTC.

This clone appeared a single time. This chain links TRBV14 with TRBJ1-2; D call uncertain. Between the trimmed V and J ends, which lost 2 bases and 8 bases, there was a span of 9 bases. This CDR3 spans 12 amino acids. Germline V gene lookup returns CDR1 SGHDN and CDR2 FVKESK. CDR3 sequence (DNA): TGTGCCAGCAGCCAATCCCTGGGCGGCTACACCTTC. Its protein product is CASSQSLGGYTF.

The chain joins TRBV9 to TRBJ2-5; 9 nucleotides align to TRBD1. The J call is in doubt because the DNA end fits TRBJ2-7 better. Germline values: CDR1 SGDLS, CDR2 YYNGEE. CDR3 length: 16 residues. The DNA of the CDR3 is TGTGCCAGCAGCGTAGACCCCGGGACAGGGATTTACGAGCAGTACTTC. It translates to CASSVDPGTGIYEQYF.

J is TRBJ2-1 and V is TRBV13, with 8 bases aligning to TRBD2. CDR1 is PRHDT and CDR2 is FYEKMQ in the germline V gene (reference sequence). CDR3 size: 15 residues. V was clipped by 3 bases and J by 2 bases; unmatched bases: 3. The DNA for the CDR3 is TGTGCCAGCAGCTTTCGGGGGGGCCCCTACAATGAGCAGTTCTTC. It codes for CASSFRGGPYNEQFF.

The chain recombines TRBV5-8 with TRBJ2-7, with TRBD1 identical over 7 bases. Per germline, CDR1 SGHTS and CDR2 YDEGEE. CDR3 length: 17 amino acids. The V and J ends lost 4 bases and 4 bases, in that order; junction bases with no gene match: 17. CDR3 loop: CASSRYRSGTALYEQYF. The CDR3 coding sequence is TGTGCCAGCAGCCGGTATCGCTCCGGGACAGCTTTATACGAGCAGTACTTC.

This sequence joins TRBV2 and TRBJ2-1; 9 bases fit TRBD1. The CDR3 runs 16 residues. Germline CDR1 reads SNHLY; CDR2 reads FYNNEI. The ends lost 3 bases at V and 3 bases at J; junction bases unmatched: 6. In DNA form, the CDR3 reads TGTGCCAGCAGTGACAAACGGACAGGGGACTACAATGAGCAGTTCTTC. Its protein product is CASSDKRTGDYNEQFF.

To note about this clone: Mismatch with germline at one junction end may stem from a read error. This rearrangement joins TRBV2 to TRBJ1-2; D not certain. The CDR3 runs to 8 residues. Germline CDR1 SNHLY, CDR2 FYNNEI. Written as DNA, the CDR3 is TGTGCCAGCAAGTTAGCTGACTTC. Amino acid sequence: CASKLADF.

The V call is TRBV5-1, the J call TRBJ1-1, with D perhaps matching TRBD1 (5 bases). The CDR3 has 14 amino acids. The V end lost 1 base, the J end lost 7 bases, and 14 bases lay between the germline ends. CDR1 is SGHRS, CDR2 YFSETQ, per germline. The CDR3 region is CASSLYWPGDEAFF. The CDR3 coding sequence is TGCGCCAGCAGCTTGTATTGGCCGGGGGATGAAGCTTTCTTT.